The 21 T cell receptor beta chains given below trace back to one sample, sequenced in a study of beta chain features in type 1 diabetes. Sequencing targeted expressed TCRB transcripts, as all isolated RNA had been reverse transcribed. Produced via immunoSEQ multiplex PCR; TCRdb's table is partial and in-frame only. This table holds fewer than 650,000 clones, around a sixth found once. The sequenced material came from naive CD4+ T cells from blood. These receptor sequences come from a man aged 18 to 30 in good health.

This clone showed up just a few times. The V call is TRBV27, the J call TRBJ1-2, with 7 nucleotides matching TRBD1. V lost 5 bases and J lost 1; bases outside the gene matches: 7. CDR1 is MNHEY and CDR2 is SMNVEV in the germline V gene (reference sequence). CDR3 length equals 15 residues. The CDR3 DNA is TGTGCCAGCAGTAATACGGGACAGCGTAACTATGGCTACACCTTC. Residues: CASSNTGQRNYGYTF.

This clone showed up just a few times. The chain couples TRBV29-1 to TRBJ2-5; 7 bases agree with TRBD2. The better agreement between TRBJ2-7 and the DNA end casts doubt on the J call. Germline CDR1 and CDR2: SQVTM and ANQGSEA. CDR3 size: 15 residues. The chain's CDR3 is CSAGGGTLRSYEQYF. The CDR3 bases are TGCAGCGCCGGGGGAGGGACCCTCCGATCCTACGAGCAGTACTTC.

This clone was detected a few times. The chain employs TRBV6-6 and TRBJ2-7, with a tentative D call TRBD2 (5 bases). The CDR3 runs 15 residues. V dropped 6 bases and J dropped 4 bases, with 19 bases sitting between them. The germline V gene has CDR1 MNHNY and CDR2 SVGAGI (reference sequence). CDR3 in amino acids: CASSPGQSRVYEQYF. The CDR3 region has the DNA TGTGCCAGCAGCCCCGGGCAGTCGAGGGTGTACGAGCAGTACTTC.

In its sample, this clone was seen a few times. CDR3 region: CASSSPRVRITYEQYF. In DNA, the CDR3 is TGTGCCAGCAGTTCACCCCGAGTGAGGATTACCTACGAGCAGTACTTC. The chain recombines TRBV28 with TRBJ2-7; D gene uncertain. Germline V CDR1 and CDR2: MDHEN, SYDVKM. CDR3 size: 16 residues. Trimming shortened V by 4 bases and J by 2 bases, and 18 bases separated the two germline ends.

V and J are TRBV28 and TRBJ2-2, with D possibly being TRBD1 or TRBD2 (6 bases each). CDR3 size: 15 residues. The germline V and J ends were trimmed by 9 bases and 8 bases, with 22 bases remaining between them. Germline V gene data show CDR1 as MDHEN and CDR2 as SYDVKM. CDR3 sequence reads: CASIETQGLSGELFF. CDR3 in DNA: TGTGCCAGTATCGAGACACAGGGACTTTCGGGGGAGCTGTTTTTT.

V usage is TRBV19 and J usage is TRBJ1-2; D possibly corresponds to TRBD1 (5 bases). Trimming took off 6 bases at V and 0 bases at J, with 14 bases between the two ends. The germline CDR1 and CDR2 sequences are LNHDA and SQIVND (reference sequence). The CDR3 length is 15 residues. CDR3 in amino acids: CASSPAGYTNYGYTF. CDR3 coding DNA: TGTGCCAGTAGCCCCGCAGGGTATACTAACTATGGCTACACCTTC. Supplemented by reference TRBV19 and TRBJ1-2, the full variable domain reads DGGITQSPKYLFRKEGQNVTLSCEQNLNHDAMYWYRQDPGQGLRLIYYSQIVNDFQKGDIAEGYSVSREKKESFPLTVTSAQKNPTAFYLCASSPAGYTNYGYTFGSGTRLTVV.

CDR3 sequence: CASSNTAKETQYF. CDR3 DNA: TGTGCCAGTAGTAACACGGCTAAAGAGACCCAGTACTTC. This chain joins TRBV19 and TRBJ2-5; D remains unclear. Trimming removed 4 bases from V and 3 bases from J, with 9 bases in between. Germline-derived CDR1 and CDR2 are LNHDA and SQIVND (reference sequence). CDR3 length equals 13 residues.

The sample holds a few counts of this clone. The chain recombines TRBV5-1 with TRBJ2-7, with D possibly being TRBD1 (6 bases). This CDR3 region has 13 residues. Trimming shortened V by 4 bases and J by 0 bases, and 8 bases separated the two germline ends. Germline V gene sequence: CDR1 SGHRS, CDR2 YFSETQ. The DNA of the CDR3 is TGCGCCAGCAGCGCAGGGGCCTCCTACGAGCAGTACTTC. It is translated as CASSAGASYEQYF.

This clone was counted only a few times. This chain links TRBV5-4 with TRBJ2-6; 7 bases are shared with TRBD2. CDR1 and CDR2 (germline): SGHNT, YYREEE (reference sequence). This CDR3 has 18 residues. The V gene end was trimmed by 5 bases and the J gene end by 0 bases; junction bases not matched to a gene: 11. For the CDR3, the DNA is TGTGCCAGCAGTTCGGTAGCGGGTCTAAGCTCTGGGGCCAACGTCCTGACTTTC. It translates to CASSSVAGLSSGANVLTF.

This clone was observed many times. The rearrangement joins TRBV10-3 to TRBJ2-6; the match to TRBD1 covers 9 bases. This CDR3 spans 16 amino acids. Germline-derived CDR1 and CDR2 are ENHRY and SYGVKD. V was pared by 1 base and J by 8 bases, with 6 bases of the junction left unmatched. This CDR3 is CAISELGQGKPNVLTF. The CDR3 nucleotides are TGTGCCATCAGTGAGTTGGGACAGGGCAAGCCCAACGTCCTGACTTTC.

This clone was counted only a few times. This chain joins TRBV9 and TRBJ2-7, with D possibly TRBD2 on 6 matching bases. CDR3 length equals 15 residues. In germline, CDR1 is SGDLS, CDR2 YYNGEE. The V and J ends lost 0 bases and 2 bases respectively, with 12 bases between them. CDR3 sequence: CASSVDPGGTYEQYF. Written as DNA, the CDR3 is TGTGCCAGCAGCGTAGACCCTGGCGGGACCTACGAGCAGTACTTC.

This clone has only a few counts. The chain carries TRBV5-1 and TRBJ2-5; 8 bases align to TRBD1. Germline V lookup: CDR1 SGHRS, CDR2 YFSETQ. CDR3 length equals 14 residues. The ends lost 4 bases at V and 4 bases at J; junction bases unmatched: 6. CDR3 in DNA: TGCGCCAGCAGCCCGACAGGGGATCGAGAGACCCAGTACTTC. Protein sequence: CASSPTGDRETQYF.

This clone occurred a few times. This chain connects TRBV15 to TRBJ1-5; D ambiguous. In germline, CDR1 is LNHNV, CDR2 YYDKDF (reference sequence). The V and J ends lost 1 base and 7 bases respectively, with 23 bases between them. The CDR3 loop spans 18 amino acids. The CDR3 loop reads CATSRVVDAAGGRQPQHF. The CDR3 DNA follows: TGTGCCACCAGCAGAGTAGTTGATGCGGCAGGAGGGAGGCAGCCCCAGCATTTT.

The chain is built from TRBV28 and TRBJ2-7, with 13 bases matching TRBD2. Germline V gene lookup returns CDR1 MDHEN and CDR2 SYDVKM. The CDR3 is 15 residues long. Trimming cost V 5 bases and J 3 bases; bases outside gene matches: 4. CDR3 sequence reads: CASSTRLAGGYEQYF. As DNA, the CDR3 is TGTGCCAGCAGTACACGACTAGCGGGGGGCTACGAGCAGTACTTC.

In nucleotides, the CDR3 is TGTGCCAGCAGCCAAGTCGGACAGCAGAATAACTATGGCTACACCTTC. It yields the protein CASSQVGQQNNYGYTF. The chain couples TRBV4-2 to TRBJ1-2; D might be TRBD1 (6 bases). Trimming took 1 base from V and 1 from J, leaving 13 bases between them. Germline loops: CDR1 LGHNA, CDR2 YNFKEQ. The CDR3 is 16 amino acids.

This rearrangement joins TRBV14 to TRBJ1-1; D remains ambiguous. Germline V gene data show CDR1 as SGHDN and CDR2 as FVKESK. The CDR3 loop spans 13 amino acids. Trimming took 3 bases from V and 1 from J, leaving 6 bases between them. As DNA, the CDR3 is TGTGCCAGCAGCCAGGGTCGGAACACTGAAGCTTTCTTT. Translation gives CASSQGRNTEAFF.

The chain couples TRBV11-1 to TRBJ1-2; TRBD1 is a possible D gene (6 bases). CDR1 SGHAT and CDR2 FQDESV come from the germline V gene (reference sequence). The CDR3 consists of 13 residues. Trimming removed 5 bases from V and 5 bases from J, with 12 bases in between. The CDR3 region has the DNA TGTGCCAGCAGCCGGGGGACATCGTATGGCTACACCTTC. Amino acids: CASSRGTSYGYTF.

This clone came up a few times. The CDR3 is CASTHLGGRNTGELFF. CDR3 nucleotide sequence: TGTGCCAGCACACACCTTGGGGGGCGGAACACCGGGGAGCTGTTTTTT. The V call is TRBV27, the J call TRBJ2-2; TRBD1 or TRBD2 may be the D gene (6 bases each). The CDR3 is made up of 16 amino acids. The germline V gene has CDR1 MNHEY and CDR2 SMNVEV (reference sequence). Trimming removed 7 bases from V and 1 base from J, with 16 bases in between.

This clone was counted once. V is TRBV6-4 and J is TRBJ2-1; the D is unclear. The CDR3 consists of 16 residues. Looked up from germline, CDR1 is MRHNA and CDR2 is SNTAGT. V was clipped by 4 bases and J by 2 bases, with 15 bases between them. CDR3 nucleotide sequence: TGTGCCAGCAGTGGCCTTTTTAGCAGGACCTACAATGAGCAGTTCTTC. It yields the protein CASSGLFSRTYNEQFF.

The rearrangement joins TRBV7-3 to TRBJ1-2; 8 bases fit TRBD1. Germline lookup yields CDR1 SGHTA and CDR2 FQGTGA. The CDR3 runs to 15 residues. J was trimmed by 4 bases and V by 5 bases; bases with no gene match: 9. The CDR3 loop reads CASSRPGQGIYGYTF. The CDR3 coding sequence is TGTGCCAGCAGCCGCCCAGGACAGGGAATCTATGGCTACACCTTC.

V usage is TRBV4-3 and J usage is TRBJ2-2; 10 positions agree with TRBD2. CDR1 LGHNA and CDR2 YSLEER come from the germline V gene. CDR3 length: 16 residues. The V and J ends lost 0 bases and 7 bases, in that order; junction bases with no gene match: 5. CDR3 loop: CASSQEASGSYGELFF. The CDR3, as DNA: TGCGCCAGCAGCCAAGAAGCTAGCGGGAGTTACGGGGAGCTGTTTTTT.